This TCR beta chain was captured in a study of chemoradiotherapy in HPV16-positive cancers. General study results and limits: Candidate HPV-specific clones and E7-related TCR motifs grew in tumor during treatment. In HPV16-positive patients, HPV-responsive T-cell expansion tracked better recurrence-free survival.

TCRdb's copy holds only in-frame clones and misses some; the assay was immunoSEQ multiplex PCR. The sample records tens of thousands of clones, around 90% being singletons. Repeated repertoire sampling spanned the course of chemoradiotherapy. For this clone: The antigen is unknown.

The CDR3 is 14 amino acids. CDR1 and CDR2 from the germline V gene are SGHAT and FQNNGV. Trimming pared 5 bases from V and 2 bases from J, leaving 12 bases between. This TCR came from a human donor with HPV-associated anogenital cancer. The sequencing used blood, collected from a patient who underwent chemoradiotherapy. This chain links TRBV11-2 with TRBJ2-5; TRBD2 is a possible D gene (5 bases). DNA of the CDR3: TGTGCCAGCAGCCCCGGACTCCTGCAAGAGACCCAGTACTTC. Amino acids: CASSPGLLQETQYF. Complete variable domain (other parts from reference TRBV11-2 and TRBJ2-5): EAGVAQSPRYKIIEKRQSVAFWCNPISGHATLYWYQQILGQGPKLLIQFQNNGVVDDSQLPKDRFSAERLKGVDSTLKIQPAKLEDSAVYLCASSPGLLQETQYFGPGTRLLVL.